This T cell receptor beta chain was recovered during a study of cytomegalovirus exposure and HLA in healthy donors. The CDR3 is 13 amino acids. Germline loops: CDR1 SNHLY, CDR2 FYNNEI. V gave up 6 bases and J gave up 0 bases, with 6 bases separating them. Study results and caveats: A later analysis found that most CMV-associated TCR beta chains appeared HLA-restricted.

Notes on this clone: The target antigen is unknown.

Healthy donors of bone marrow made up the group. Both 60 Vbeta primers and 13 Jbeta primers went into the PCR. The assay was immunoSEQ multiplex PCR, and TCRdb's table has in-frame clones only and misses some. This sample has more than 150,000 clones, with about 77% found just once. The clonotype was recovered from a woman aged 30 to 39 in good health and CMV-seropositive. The specimen sequenced was PBMCs. The chain recombines TRBV2 with TRBJ1-3; no clear D. Here the CDR3 DNA reads TGTGCCAGCAGCCCGGGCTCTGGAAACACCATATATTTT. Translation gives CASSPGSGNTIYF. Supplemented by reference TRBV2 and TRBJ1-3, the full variable domain reads EPEVTQTPSHQVTQMGQEVILRCVPISNHLYFYWYRQILGQKVEFLVSFYNNEISEKSEIFDDQFSVERPDGSNFTLKIRSTKLEDSAMYFCASSPGSGNTIYFGEGSWLTVV.